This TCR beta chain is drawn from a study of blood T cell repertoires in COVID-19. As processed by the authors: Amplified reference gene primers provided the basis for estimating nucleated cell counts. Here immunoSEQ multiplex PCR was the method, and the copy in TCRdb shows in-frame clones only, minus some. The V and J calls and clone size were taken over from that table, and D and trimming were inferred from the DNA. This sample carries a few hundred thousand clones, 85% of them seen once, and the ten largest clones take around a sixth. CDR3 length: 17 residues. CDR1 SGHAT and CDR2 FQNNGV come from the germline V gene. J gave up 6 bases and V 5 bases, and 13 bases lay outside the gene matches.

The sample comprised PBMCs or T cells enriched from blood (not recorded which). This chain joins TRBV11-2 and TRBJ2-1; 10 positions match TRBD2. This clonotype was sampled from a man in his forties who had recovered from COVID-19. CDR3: CASSLAYGLADSNEQFF. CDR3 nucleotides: TGTGCCAGCAGCCTCGCCTATGGACTAGCGGATTCCAATGAGCAGTTCTTC.